These T cell receptor beta chains were read from a single sample in a study of molecular identifiers for immune sequencing clone quantification. Using its own MiXCR run on the PCR reads, TCRdb lists one record per CDR3 protein. This sample carries about 630,000 distinct CDR3 sequences, roughly 23% of them seen once, and the ten largest clones take about 0.84%. The source material was naive CD8+ T cells from blood, with Jurkat cell RNA spiked in. These receptors were obtained from a human donor in good health. Some libraries in this study had Jurkat cell RNA spiked in. Both conserved end residues are part of each CDR3. D genes are given only for firm matches. The listing skips clone size in some rows; elsewhere it reads once, few, many or a size class.

size | D | J | V | DNA | CDR3
. | . | TRBJ2-7 | TRBV4-1 | TGCGCCAGCCGCCAAGTTCGGGGGCAGGGCCTCGAGCAGTACTTC | CASRQVRGQGLEQYF
. | . | TRBJ1-5 | TRBV12-3/TRBV12-4 | TGTGCCAGCAGTTCCGAGGACAGAAACAATCGGCCCCAGCATTTT | CASSSEDRNNRPQHF
. | . | TRBJ1-2 | TRBV5-1 | TGCGCCAGCAGCTTAGTAGGGGAGGCCTATGGCTACACCTTC | CASSLVGEAYGYTF
many | TRBD1 | TRBJ2-3 | TRBV5-4 | TGTGCCAGCAACCCCGATACAGGGGAGTTGACAGATACGCAGTATTTT | CASNPDTGELTDTQYF
many | . | TRBJ2-1 | TRBV2 | TGTGCCAGGAGGACAAGGCTGAATGAGCAGTTCTTC | CARRTRLNEQFF
many | TRBD1 | TRBJ2-3 | TRBV28 | TGTGCCAGCAGCACGGGACAGGGTGGAGATACGCAGTATTTT | CASSTGQGGDTQYF
few | TRBD2 | TRBJ2-7 | TRBV30 | TGTGCCTGGGAGACCGGGACTAGCGGCTACGAGCAGTACTTC | CAWETGTSGYEQYF
few | . | TRBJ2-7 | TRBV13 | TGTGCCAGCAGCTTAGGGCACTTCACCTACGAGCAGTACTTC | CASSLGHFTYEQYF
few | . | TRBJ1-2 | TRBV12-3/TRBV12-4 | TGTGCCAGCAGTCGGACGGTAGGCTATGGCTACACCTTC | CASSRTVGYGYTF
many | . | TRBJ1-1 | TRBV5-1 | TGCGCCAGCAGCCCGAGGGAGATTAATTTGAACACTGAAGCTTTCTTT | CASSPREINLNTEAFF
many | TRBD1 | TRBJ2-7 | TRBV7-9 | TGTGCCAGCAGCTCGCCCTCGGGACAGGGTTGGTACGAGCAGTACTTC | CASSSPSGQGWYEQYF
many | TRBD1 | TRBJ2-7 | TRBV5-4 | TGTGCCAGCAGCTTCGGGACAGCTGCCTCCTACGAGCAGTACTTC | CASSFGTAASYEQYF
. | . | TRBJ2-2 | TRBV7-3 | TGTGCCAGCAGCTTAAACCCTTCCCCTTCAGGTTGGGCCGGGGAGCCGTTTTTT | CASSLNPSPSGWAGEPFF
many | . | TRBJ1-5 | TRBV6-5 | TGTGCCAGCAGTTACGGGCCCGGCGGGCCCCAGCATTTT | CASSYGPGGPQHF
many | TRBD2 | TRBJ2-7 | TRBV7-6 | TGTGCCAGCAGTAAAAGCGGGAACCTAGATCGGCAGTACTTC | CASSKSGNLDRQYF
once | . | TRBJ2-3 | TRBV3-2 | TGTGCCAGCAGCCAAGATGGGTGGCGGGGGCTCACAGATACGCAGTATTTT | CASSQDGWRGLTDTQYF
many | TRBD1 | TRBJ2-7 | TRBV9 | TGTGCCAGCAGCGACGGGACAGGGGCCTCCTACGAGCAGTACTTC | CASSDGTGASYEQYF
. | TRBD1 | TRBJ2-7 | TRBV12-3/TRBV12-4 | TGTGCCAGCAGACGGCCGGGACAGGGTTACGAGCAGTACTTC | CASRRPGQGYEQYF
. | TRBD1 | TRBJ2-1 | TRBV6-5 | TGTGCCAGCAGCTCCGGGACAGACGTATACAATGAGCAGTTCTTC | CASSSGTDVYNEQFF
many | . | TRBJ2-3 | TRBV6-2/TRBV6-3 | TGTGCCAGCAGTTCGGAGAGTGTAGATACGCAGTATTTT | CASSSESVDTQYF
. | . | TRBJ2-2 | TRBV9 | TGTGCCAGCAGCCCCCGACAGGCAAGCACCGGGGAGCTGTTTTTT | CASSPRQASTGELFF
. | . | TRBJ2-7 | TRBV7-9 | TGTGCCAGCAGCTTATATCGGGACTTCTCCTACGAGCAGTACTTC | CASSLYRDFSYEQYF
. | . | TRBJ2-7 | TRBV29-1 | TGCAGCGTTGAGGGCAACGAATACGAGCAGTACTTC | CSVEGNEYEQYF
many | TRBD1 | TRBJ1-5 | TRBV12-5 | TGTGCTAGTGGACTCCCAGGGGGGACCCAGCCCCAGCATTTT | CASGLPGGTQPQHF
few | . | TRBJ2-7 | TRBV5-6 | TGTGCCAGCAGCGGCCTTCCGGAGGTCTACGAGCAGTACTTC | CASSGLPEVYEQYF
. | . | TRBJ1-4 | TRBV4-3 | TGCGCCAGCCGCCAATCAGGACCGAGCTTGGGAAAACTGTTTTTT | CASRQSGPSLGKLFF
. | TRBD2 | TRBJ2-7 | TRBV6-6 | TGTGCCAGCAGCCCCCCGGGCGGGAGGACGTCCTACGAGCAGTACTTC | CASSPPGGRTSYEQYF
many | . | TRBJ1-1 | TRBV4-1 | TGCGCCAGCAGCCAAGTTTTTCCGCTGAACACTGAAGCTTTCTTT | CASSQVFPLNTEAFF
few | TRBD2 | TRBJ2-7 | TRBV12-3/TRBV12-4 | TGTGCCAGCAGCCTAACCCTTAGCGGGACCTACGAGCAGTACTTC | CASSLTLSGTYEQYF
. | . | TRBJ2-5 | TRBV12-3/TRBV12-4 | TGTGCCAGCAGTTTAGCGGATTTCCAAGAGACCCAGTACTTC | CASSLADFQETQYF
. | . | TRBJ1-2 | TRBV4-1 | TGCGCCAGCAGCCAAGTCCCGGGAGCTAACTATGGCTACACCTTC | CASSQVPGANYGYTF
. | . | TRBJ1-2 | TRBV3-1 | TGTGCCAGCAGCCAAGATGGGGCAATTGATTTGCGATGGGATTCTGGCTACACCTTC | CASSQDGAIDLRWDSGYTF
. | . | TRBJ2-3 | TRBV7-9 | TGTGCCAGCAGCTTAGCGACGGGATCCACAGATACGCAGTATTTT | CASSLATGSTDTQYF
few | TRBD2 | TRBJ2-7 | TRBV27 | TGTGCCAGCAGTTCATCTAGCGGGGGGTACTCCTACGAGCAGTACTTC | CASSSSSGGYSYEQYF
. | . | TRBJ1-6 | TRBV7-8 | TGTGCCAGCAGCTTAGTCTCTGTACAGCCCAGTTCACCCCTCCACTTT | CASSLVSVQPSSPLHF
many | . | TRBJ1-5 | TRBV2 | TGTGCCAGCAGTCCATCGGATAGCAATCAGCCCCAGCATTTT | CASSPSDSNQPQHF
few | . | TRBJ2-5 | TRBV5-8 | TGTGCCAGCAGCTGGGGGACGTTATCACAAGAGACCCAGTACTTC | CASSWGTLSQETQYF
many | TRBD1 | TRBJ2-7 | TRBV20-1 | TGCAGTGCGGATGGACAGGGAGTTGGGAGCTCCTACGAGCAGTACTTC | CSADGQGVGSSYEQYF
. | TRBD2 | TRBJ2-7 | TRBV4-3 | TGCGCCAGCAGCCAAGACTTAGCGGGAGGGCCTCTAGGCGAGCAGTACTTC | CASSQDLAGGPLGEQYF
few | . | TRBJ2-7 | TRBV7-9 | TGTGCCAGCAGCTTGGGGGACCTCTACGAGCAGTACTTC | CASSLGDLYEQYF
. | TRBD2 | TRBJ2-2 | TRBV6-6 | TGTGCCAGCAGCCTAGCGGGGGGGCCGAGCACCGGGGAGCTGTTTTTT | CASSLAGGPSTGELFF
many | TRBD2 | TRBJ2-5 | TRBV5-1 | TGCGCCAGCAGCTTGGCTCGAGCGGGAGATGAAGAGACCCAGTACTTC | CASSLARAGDEETQYF
. | . | TRBJ2-7 | TRBV20-1 | TGCAGTGCTAGATTTACCGGGAGTAGCTCCTACGAGCAGTACTTC | CSARFTGSSSYEQYF
few | . | TRBJ2-7 | TRBV7-9 | TGTGCCAGCAGCTCCCCAAGCGTCGACGAGCAGTACTTC | CASSSPSVDEQYF